The subject of this entry is one TCR beta chain. Its antigen is as yet unknown. Libraries were prepared by immunoSEQ multiplex PCR; TCRdb keeps only in-frame clonotypes and omits some of them. This sample yields about 59,000 clones, of which roughly 90% are seen a single time; about 1.3% belongs to the top ten. The unexposed donors gave CD4+ T cells in 2011-2018, prior to COVID-19. Naive and memory CD4+ T cells were separated from cryopreserved PBMCs. This record comes from a study of CD4 T cells in relation to SARS-CoV-2 and coronaviruses. Looking at the study overall: Crossreactive spike epitopes shared across donors were mapped to their HLA restriction. Study-level results: The cross-reactivity analysis covered only spike protein, not other viral proteins.

The CDR3 is made up of 14 amino acids. V was clipped by 4 bases and J by 6 bases; unmatched bases: 6. The chain joins TRBV23-1 to TRBJ1-2, with 9 bases identical to TRBD1. TRBV23-1 is assigned to the ORF class and has an uncertain function. The specimen was memory CD4+ T cells from PBMCs. This receptor was obtained from a human donor in good health. The CDR3 protein is CASSRTGGENGYTF. The CDR3, as DNA: TGCGCCAGCAGTCGCACAGGGGGCGAGAATGGCTACACCTTC.